This passage covers 30 T cell receptor beta chains from one sample sequenced in a study of blood T cell repertoires in COVID-19. Profiled with immunoSEQ multiplex PCR; TCRdb holds only in-frame clones, not every one. The table shows 200,000 to 250,000 clones, with about four fifths occurring only once. The sequenced sample consisted of peripheral blood. The receptor set was obtained from a woman in her 70s with acute or convalescent COVID-19.

The genes are TRBV5-6 and TRBJ1-1, with D perhaps TRBD1 (6 bases). CDR1 and CDR2 from the germline V gene are SGHDT and YYEEEE. This CDR3 has 14 amino acids. V lost 1 base and J lost 2, with 9 bases in between. CDR3 nucleotide sequence: TGTGCCAGCAGCTTGACAGGGTCCAACACTGAAGCTTTCTTT. Its protein product is CASSLTGSNTEAFF.

The chain recombines TRBV5-1 with TRBJ2-1; 7 nucleotides agree with TRBD2. Unmatched junction bases numbered 7, after V lost 4 bases and J lost 0 bases. The CDR3 spans 16 residues. CDR1 and CDR2 (germline): SGHRS, YFSETQ. Written as DNA, the CDR3 is TGCGCCAGCAGCCCGGACGGCGGGAGCTCCTACAATGAGCAGTTCTTC. Translation gives CASSPDGGSSYNEQFF.

Turning to this clone: One junction end disagrees with the germline gene, perhaps due to a read error. The V and J genes are TRBV6-6 and TRBJ1-1; no reliable D call. The CDR3 runs to 14 residues. CDR1 is MNHNY, CDR2 SVGAGI, per germline (reference sequence). CDR3 in DNA: TGTGCCAGCAGCCTATTAGACGGGAACTCTGAAGCTTTCTTT. This codes for CASSLLDGNSEAFF.

The V and J genes are TRBV6-2 or TRBV6-3 and TRBJ2-1; D possibly corresponds to TRBD2 (5 bases). Looked up from germline, CDR1 is MNHEY and CDR2 is SVGEGT. V gave up 0 bases and J gave up 3 bases, with 9 bases separating them. The CDR3 spans 15 residues. The CDR3 region is CASSYSAEGYNEQFF. Written as DNA, the CDR3 is TGTGCCAGCAGTTACTCAGCTGAGGGCTACAATGAGCAGTTCTTC.

The chain has TRBV30 and TRBJ2-2, with D tentatively TRBD1 (6 bases). The CDR3 has 14 amino acids. Trimming shortened V by 2 bases and J by 3 bases, and 10 bases separated the two germline ends. CDR1 is GTSNPN and CDR2 is SVGIG in the germline V gene (reference sequence). In DNA form, the CDR3 reads TGTGCCTGGAGTTTAGGGACATACACCGGGGAGCTGTTTTTT. The encoded protein is CAWSLGTYTGELFF.

The chain has TRBV30 and TRBJ1-2; no clear D. Germline V gives CDR1 GTSNPN, CDR2 SVGIG (reference sequence). Trimming pared 2 bases from V and 4 bases from J, leaving 11 bases between. The CDR3 is 13 residues long. The DNA of the CDR3 is TGTGCCTGGAGTCAATACAGCGGCTATGGCTACACCTTC. Its translation is CAWSQYSGYGYTF. The full variable domain, its missing parts supplied by reference TRBV30 and TRBJ1-2, is SQTIHQWPATLVQPVGSPLSLECTVEGTSNPNLYWYRQAAGRGLQLLFYSVGIGQISSEVPQNLSASRPQDRQFILSSKKLLLSDSGFYLCAWSQYSGYGYTFGSGTRLTVV.

This clone has more than one count but fewer than ten. The chain recombines TRBV3-1 (or the pseudogene TRBV3-2) with TRBJ2-7, with 7 bases matching TRBD1. The germline V gene encodes CDR1 LGHDT and CDR2 YNNKEL (reference sequence). Trimming took 5 bases from V and 3 from J; bases not matched to a gene: 4. The CDR3 is made up of 13 amino acids. In DNA form, the CDR3 reads TGTGCCAGCAGCTCCGGGACAGTCTACGAGCAGTACTTC. Amino acids: CASSSGTVYEQYF.

This rearrangement joins TRBV5-1 to TRBJ1-1, with a tentative D call TRBD1 (6 bases). CDR1 is SGHRS and CDR2 is YFSETQ in the germline V gene. The V gene lost 4 bases and the J gene lost 1 base, with 17 bases spanning the gap. The CDR3 spans 16 residues. The CDR3 is CASSPGHPLGNTEAFF. The CDR3, as DNA: TGCGCCAGCAGCCCGGGACACCCATTGGGGAACACTGAAGCTTTCTTT.

This clone is a singleton in its sample. V usage is TRBV19 and J usage is TRBJ1-3; 9 bases match TRBD1. This CDR3 spans 15 amino acids. In germline, CDR1 is LNHDA, CDR2 SQIVND (reference sequence). The ends lost 4 bases at V and 4 bases at J; junction bases unmatched: 5. CDR3 in amino acids: CASSTDTGGGNTIYF. Here the CDR3 DNA reads TGTGCCAGTAGTACCGACACAGGGGGCGGAAACACCATATATTTT.

The chain uses TRBV24-1 and TRBJ1-1; tentatively, D is TRBD1 (5 bases). The CDR3 consists of 13 residues. CDR1 KGHDR and CDR2 SFDVKD come from the germline V gene. The germline V and J ends were trimmed by 7 bases and 8 bases, with 16 bases remaining between them. CDR3 DNA sequence: TGTGCCACCAGATTGGGGGAGGGAATGGAAGCTTTCTTT. Translated: CATRLGEGMEAFF.

The V and J genes are TRBV4-3 and TRBJ1-2; no definite D call. The CDR3 is 13 residues long. The germline V and J ends were trimmed by 0 bases and 8 bases, with 10 bases remaining between them. Per the germline V gene, CDR1 is LGHNA and CDR2 is YSLEER. CDR3 sequence: CASSQDTDGGYTF. As DNA, the CDR3 is TGCGCCAGCAGCCAAGATACAGACGGCGGCTACACCTTC.

J is TRBJ1-2 and V is TRBV28; 8 nucleotides agree with TRBD1. This CDR3 has 20 residues. Germline V gene lookup returns CDR1 MDHEN and CDR2 SYDVKM. After removal of 5 bases from V and 1 base from J, the junction contained 21 bases not matched to a gene. DNA of the CDR3: TGTGCCAGCAGTACCGAGCGGGACATTTGGGGCACAGGGGGTAACTATGGCTACACCTTC. It encodes CASSTERDIWGTGGNYGYTF.

The chain employs TRBV3-1 (or the pseudogene TRBV3-2) and TRBJ2-5; possible D gene TRBD2, 6 bases. The CDR3 is 19 residues long. Deletions cut 4 bases from V and 8 bases from J, with 32 bases between. Germline V gene sequence: CDR1 LGHDT, CDR2 YNNKEL (reference sequence). Here the CDR3 DNA reads TGTGCCAGCAGCCTCCTCAGCCGCCCCCGGGGACGCTCGGGGGAAACCCAGTACTTC. Protein sequence: CASSLLSRPRGRSGETQYF.

The chain employs TRBV6-1 and TRBJ2-2; 10 nucleotides line up with TRBD1. The V segment lost 2 bases and the J segment 7 bases; nucleotides outside the gene matches: 4. This CDR3 is 15 amino acids long. Per the germline V gene, CDR1 is MNHNS and CDR2 is SASEGT. CDR3 sequence (DNA): TGTGCCAGCAGTGAATTGACAGGGGGCATCGGGGAGCTGTTTTTT. Translating gives CASSELTGGIGELFF.

The V gene is TRBV18, the J gene TRBJ2-1; D is unresolved. V dropped 0 bases and J dropped 2 bases, with 11 bases sitting between them. This CDR3 is built from 16 residues. From germline, CDR1 is KGHSH and CDR2 LQKENI. The CDR3 spells CASSPPMPTAYNEQFF. In nucleotides, the CDR3 is TGTGCCAGCTCACCACCCATGCCTACCGCCTACAATGAGCAGTTCTTC.

The rearrangement joins TRBV28 to TRBJ2-1; 10 bases line up with TRBD2. The V gene's germline CDR1 is MDHEN and CDR2 SYDVKM. There are 16 residues in the CDR3. V lost 3 bases to trimming and J lost 9 bases; unmatched junction nucleotides: 11. CDR3 sequence (DNA): TGTGCCAGCAGTTTCGCCAATAGCGGGGGGCTTCGTGAGCAGTTCTTC. Translation gives CASSFANSGGLREQFF. Supplemented by reference TRBV28 and TRBJ2-1, the full variable domain reads DVKVTQSSRYLVKRTGEKVFLECVQDMDHENMFWYRQDPGLGLRLIYFSYDVKMKEKGDIPEGYSVSREKKERFSLILESASTNQTSMYLCASSFANSGGLREQFFGPGTRLTVL.

This chain links TRBV5-1 with TRBJ2-7; 12 positions agree with TRBD1. The trim removed 1 base at V and 0 bases at J, leaving 5 bases unmatched. Looked up from germline, CDR1 is SGHRS and CDR2 is YFSETQ. This CDR3 is 17 amino acids long. The CDR3 nucleotides are TGCGCCAGCAGCTTGACGGGACAGGGGGCGAACTCCTACGAGCAGTACTTC. As protein: CASSLTGQGANSYEQYF.

CDR3 nucleotides: TGTGCCAGCAGTTCTCACTCGGGACAGAACTATGGCTACACCTTC. Protein sequence: CASSSHSGQNYGYTF. The rearrangement links TRBV27 to TRBJ1-2, with TRBD1 matching over 7 bases. The CDR3 sequence is 15 residues long. The V segment lost 4 bases and the J segment 2 bases; nucleotides outside the gene matches: 7. Germline assignment: CDR1 MNHEY and CDR2 SMNVEV (reference sequence).

This chain links TRBV10-3 with TRBJ1-4; D perhaps matches TRBD1 (5 bases). Trimming removed 3 bases from V and 5 bases from J, with 13 bases in between. This CDR3 is built from 15 residues. Germline V lookup: CDR1 ENHRY, CDR2 SYGVKD. CDR3 protein: CAISDSAGLNEKLFF. CDR3 sequence (DNA): TGTGCCATCAGTGACTCGGCAGGGTTAAATGAAAAACTGTTTTTT.

This clone was observed once. This chain joins TRBV7-9 and TRBJ1-2, with 10 bases that match TRBD1. CDR3 length: 17 amino acids. Trimming cost V 4 bases and J 5 bases; bases outside gene matches: 13. Germline CDR1 is SEHNR and CDR2 is FQNEAQ (reference sequence). The CDR3 DNA reads TGTGCCAGCAGCTCTATAACCGGGACAGGGGTTCAATATGGCTACACCTTC. This codes for CASSSITGTGVQYGYTF.

The CDR3 nucleotides are TGTGCCAGCAAGGGGATTCTTAATTCACCCCTCCACTTT. It specifies CASKGILNSPLHF. V is TRBV6-5 and J is TRBJ1-6, with a tentative D call TRBD1 (5 bases). V gave up 7 bases and J gave up 6 bases, with 10 bases separating them. CDR1 MNHEY and CDR2 SVGAGI come from the germline V gene. This CDR3 region has 13 residues.

This rearrangement joins TRBV15 to TRBJ1-1; D call uncertain. Germline V gene lookup returns CDR1 LNHNV and CDR2 YYDKDF (reference sequence). The CDR3 totals 15 residues. Trimming removed 0 bases at V and 0 bases at J, with 8 bases between. The CDR3 nucleotides read TGTGCCACCAGCAGAGATAACAGATTGAACACTGAAGCTTTCTTT. Translation gives CATSRDNRLNTEAFF.

This chain links TRBV4-3 with TRBJ1-4; no clear D. The CDR3 has 15 amino acids. Trimming pared 1 base from V and 0 bases from J, leaving 6 bases between. In germline, CDR1 is LGHNA, CDR2 YSLEER. CDR3 coding DNA: TGCGCCAGCAGCCAAGGACACGCAACTAATGAAAAACTGTTTTTT. It specifies CASSQGHATNEKLFF.

Only one count was recorded for this clone. The V and J genes are TRBV2 and TRBJ1-6; 7 bases are a match to TRBD1. Per germline, CDR1 SNHLY and CDR2 FYNNEI. J was trimmed by 0 bases and V by 6 bases; bases with no gene match: 5. The length of the CDR3 is 16 residues. The CDR3 coding sequence is TGTGCCAGCAGGGGGACAGTTAGCTCCTATAATTCACCCCTCCACTTT. Amino acids: CASRGTVSSYNSPLHF. Filled out from reference TRBV2 and TRBJ1-6, the complete variable domain reads EPEVTQTPSHQVTQMGQEVILRCVPISNHLYFYWYRQILGQKVEFLVSFYNNEISEKSEIFDDQFSVERPDGSNFTLKIRSTKLEDSAMYFCASRGTVSSYNSPLHFGNGTRLTVT.

This chain uses TRBV4-3 with TRBJ1-2; D unclear. V shed 0 bases and J shed 4 bases, with 12 bases lying between them. The germline V gene encodes CDR1 LGHNA and CDR2 YSLEER. The CDR3 has 15 amino acids. The DNA of the CDR3 is TGCGCCAGCAGCCAAGACTTACAAGATCTCTATGGCTACACCTTC. Residues: CASSQDLQDLYGYTF.

This chain links TRBV11-2 with TRBJ2-2, with TRBD2 as a possible D gene (6 bases). The germline CDR1 and CDR2 sequences are SGHAT and FQNNGV. The CDR3 runs 13 residues. The V and J ends lost 7 bases and 6 bases respectively, with 12 bases between them. Here the CDR3 DNA reads TGTGCCAGCACCTTCGGGGAGGCCGGGGAGCTGTTTTTT. It yields the protein CASTFGEAGELFF.

This clone has more than one count but fewer than ten. This sequence joins TRBV7-9 and TRBJ1-6, with TRBD1 identical over 7 bases. Germline V CDR1 and CDR2: SEHNR, FQNEAQ (reference sequence). This CDR3 is built from 16 residues. Trimming at V came to 5 bases and at J to 10 bases, leaving 14 bases not matched to a gene. The CDR3 coding sequence is TGTGCCAGCAGCCACCAATGGACAGGCGGCCCGTCACCCCTCCACTTT. Encoded protein: CASSHQWTGGPSPLHF.

Of note for this clone: Other nucleotide sequences from this sample produce the same CDR3. The chain couples TRBV18 to TRBJ1-1; 10 bases are a match to TRBD1. The CDR3 runs 14 residues. CDR1 and CDR2 from the germline V gene are KGHSH and LQKENI. J gave up 5 bases and V 3 bases, and 3 bases lay outside the gene matches. This chain's CDR3 is CASSPGQGGTEAFF. The CDR3 DNA follows: TGTGCCAGCTCACCCGGACAGGGGGGAACTGAAGCTTTCTTT.

The rearrangement links TRBV7-2 to TRBJ2-1; 9 nucleotides align to TRBD1. Germline V gives CDR1 SGHTA, CDR2 FQGNSA. V was pared by 0 bases and J by 8 bases, with 2 bases of the junction left unmatched. The CDR3 consists of 14 residues. The CDR3 nucleotides read TGTGCCAGCAGCTTAGCGGGGACAGGGCATGAGCAGTTCTTC. This codes for CASSLAGTGHEQFF.

This clone was observed a single time. The chain is built from TRBV19 and TRBJ1-2, with a tentative D call TRBD1 (6 bases). Germline CDR1 reads LNHDA; CDR2 reads SQIVND (reference sequence). The V and J ends lost 5 bases and 2 bases respectively, with 18 bases between them. CDR3 length: 16 residues. Here the CDR3 reads CASSLLGRGQNYGYTF. CDR3 bases: TGTGCCAGTAGTCTGCTGGGGAGAGGACAGAACTATGGCTACACCTTC.